These T cell receptor beta chains were read from a single sample in a study of cytomegalovirus exposure and HLA in healthy donors. Clones were read by immunoSEQ multiplex PCR, and TCRdb kept only the in-frame ones, dropping some. The sample includes 60,000 to 70,000 clones, under 85% seen only once; the top ten take approximately 4.8%. The material sequenced was PBMCs. Receptors were obtained from a male donor in good health and CMV-seropositive. The CDR3 runs from the conserved cysteine through the conserved F or W. A D gene is named only where the DNA matches it firmly. Some rows mark clone size as missing; the rest say once, few, many or name a class of expanded clone.

v_gene	j_gene	abundance	d_gene	CDR3aa	CDR3nt
TRBV11-2	TRBJ2-7	once	NA	CASSLSTVTYEQYF	TGTGCCAGCAGCTTATCTACGGTTACCTACGAGCAGTACTTC
TRBV19	TRBJ1-6	once	TRBD1	CATQTGYGNSPLHF	TGTGCCACCCAGACAGGGTATGGAAATTCACCCCTCCACTTT
TRBV2	TRBJ1-1	NA	NA	CASSFNTDRLNTEAFF	TGTGCCAGCAGTTTTAATACGGACAGATTGAACACTGAGGCTTTCTTT
TRBV7-2	TRBJ2-1	NA	NA	CASSFRVGTYNEQFF	TGTGCCAGCAGCTTCAGGGTTGGGACCTACAATGAGCAGTTCTTC
TRBV7-9	TRBJ2-1	NA	NA	CASSFPGNSYNEQFF	TGTGCCAGCAGCTTCCCGGGGAACTCCTACAATGAGCAGTTCTTC
TRBV15	TRBJ1-6	NA	NA	CATRSGENSPLHF	TGTGCCACCAGGTCCGGGGAGAATTCACCCCTCCACTTT
TRBV5-5	TRBJ1-5	NA	NA	CASSSLGSLGPQHF	TGTGCCAGCAGTTCTCTGGGGAGCCTTGGGCCCCAGCATTTT
TRBV6-1	TRBJ2-3	NA	TRBD1	CASSAGTGGPDTQYF	TGTGCCAGCAGCGCCGGGACAGGGGGGCCAGATACGCAGTATTTT
TRBV6-5	TRBJ2-7	NA	TRBD2	CASSPGTSGRYEQYF	TGTGCCAGCAGTCCCGGGACTAGCGGACGCTACGAGCAGTACTTC
TRBV11-2	TRBJ2-5	NA	NA	CASSTQGSETQYF	TGTGCCAGCAGCACACAGGGTTCTGAGACCCAGTACTTC
TRBV11-2	TRBJ2-7	NA	TRBD1	CASSPEPGQGAYEQYF	TGTGCCAGCAGCCCTGAACCGGGACAGGGGGCCTACGAGCAGTACTTC
TRBV30	TRBJ2-1	NA	NA	CAGKTRNGNEQFF	TGTGCCGGAAAGACTAGGAATGGCAATGAGCAGTTCTTC
TRBV25-1	TRBJ2-1	NA	NA	CASSGPGTPYNEQFF	TGTGCCAGCAGTGGTCCGGGGACACCCTACAATGAGCAGTTCTTC
TRBV28	TRBJ1-5	NA	NA	CASSFEAWGVGLPQHF	TGTGCCAGCAGTTTCGAGGCTTGGGGGGTGGGGTTGCCCCAGCATTTT
TRBV28	TRBJ2-5	NA	NA	CASSLWRTQYF	TGTGCCAGCAGTTTATGGCGGACCCAGTACTTC
TRBV18	TRBJ1-4	NA	TRBD1	CASSLGTGANEKLFF	TGTGCCAGCTCACTAGGGACAGGGGCTAATGAAAAACTGTTTTTT
TRBV5-1	TRBJ2-5	NA	NA	CASSLAPGVETQYF	TGCGCCAGCAGCTTGGCCCCGGGGGTGGAGACCCAGTACTTC
TRBV5-1	TRBJ2-7	NA	NA	CASSLTGEQYF	TGCGCCAGCAGCCTGACCGGGGAGCAGTACTTC
TRBV30	TRBJ1-1	NA	NA	CAWTVAGWVLAEAFF	TGTGCCTGGACAGTGGCAGGCTGGGTCCTCGCTGAAGCTTTCTTT
TRBV29-1	TRBJ2-5	NA	TRBD1	CSVTGQGETQYF	TGCAGCGTGACGGGACAGGGAGAGACCCAGTACTTC
TRBV4-2	TRBJ1-4	NA	NA	CASSSQLGGPSKEKLFF	TGTGCCAGCAGCTCCCAATTGGGGGGACCTTCGAAGGAAAAACTGTTTTTT
TRBV10-3	TRBJ2-7	few	TRBD1	CAISWDRERLATYEQYF	TGTGCCATCAGCTGGGACAGGGAAAGGCTGGCAACCTACGAGCAGTACTTC
TRBV30	TRBJ1-3	NA	NA	CAWSPGNSGNTIYF	TGTGCCTGGAGTCCAGGGAACTCTGGAAACACCATATATTTT
TRBV5-8	TRBJ1-1	NA	TRBD1	CASSQHRGWLMNTEAFF	TGTGCCAGCAGCCAGCACAGGGGGTGGCTCATGAACACTGAAGCTTTCTTT
TRBV7-9	TRBJ2-1	once	NA	CASSLARNGEQFF	TGTGCCAGCAGCTTAGCCCGAAACGGTGAGCAGTTCTTC
TRBV30	TRBJ1-5	NA	TRBD1	CAWSRQGLGNQPQHF	TGTGCCTGGAGCAGACAGGGATTGGGCAATCAGCCCCAGCATTTT
TRBV2	TRBJ2-4	NA	NA	CASSDGGTGKNIQYF	TGTGCCAGCAGTGACGGGGGGACAGGCAAAAACATTCAGTACTTC